This TCR beta chain was observed in a study of identical twins. Using its own MiXCR run on the 5' RACE reads, TCRdb lists one record per CDR3 protein. The table records about 890,000 distinct CDR3 sequences, 12% of them present only once. The J segment lost 3 bases and the V segment lost 0 bases, leaving 2 bases of the junction unmatched. The CDR3 is 15 residues long. Germline CDR1 is DFQATT and CDR2 is SNEGSKA (reference sequence). These data were also filed under a second study, of yellow fever vaccine responses in identical twins.

Sequencing was carried out using PBMCs. The receptor's source is a woman between 18 and 29 years old in good health. This chain joins TRBV20-1 and TRBJ2-1, with TRBD1 matching 10 bases. CDR3 in amino acids: CSAREGTGDYNEQFF. In nucleotides, the CDR3 is TGCAGTGCTAGAGAGGGGACAGGGGACTACAATGAGCAGTTCTTC.